These 26 T cell receptor beta chains came from one sample sequenced in a study of T-cell reconstitution after alpha-beta-depleted transplantation in children. The authors prepared the TCRbeta library with unique molecular identifiers. TCRdb used MiXCR to reprocess the PCR reads, holding one entry per CDR3 protein. This table has 200,000 to 250,000 distinct CDR3 sequences, around 9.6% appearing once. The sample in question was PBMCs from the stem cell graft donor, obtained from the stem cell graft. Receptors originate from a human donor who donated a stem cell graft to a child with acute lymphoblastic leukemia.

About this clonotype: One end of the junction is discordant with germline, which a read error may explain. The chain links TRBV7-2 to TRBJ1-1; D call uncertain. The V gene's germline CDR1 is SGHTA and CDR2 FQGNSA. The CDR3 runs 13 residues. In DNA form, the CDR3 reads TGTGCCAGCGGCTTAGCTACGGTTACTGAAGCTTTCTTT. Its translation is CASGLATVTEAFF.

This clonotype was observed many times. The CDR3 sequence: CSVGGQKEKLFF. CDR3 nucleotide sequence: TGCAGCGTTGGCGGACAAAAGGAAAAACTGTTTTTT. The chain links TRBV29-1 to TRBJ1-4, with D perhaps TRBD1 (5 bases). Trimming pared 4 bases from V and 8 bases from J, leaving 11 bases between. The CDR3 is 12 amino acids. The germline CDR1 and CDR2 sequences are SQVTM and ANQGSEA.

As for this clonotype: This CDR3 is missing its conserved last phenylalanine or tryptophan, likely due to a read error. The rearrangement links TRBV7-9 to TRBJ1-1; no reliable D call. Germline CDR1 SEHNR, CDR2 FQNEAQ (reference sequence). V was trimmed by 5 bases and J by 3 bases, leaving 10 bases between them. The CDR3 runs 13 residues. The CDR3: CASSEQDYTEAFV. The CDR3 DNA sequence: TGTGCCAGCAGCGAGCAGGACTACACTGAAGCTTTCGTT.

This clonotype has a count of ten or more. The rearrangement joins TRBV20-1 to TRBJ2-3; 8 nucleotides align to TRBD1. This CDR3 is built from 18 residues. The germline V gene has CDR1 DFQATT and CDR2 SNEGSKA (reference sequence). The V segment lost 3 bases and the J segment 2 bases; nucleotides outside the gene matches: 16. The CDR3 protein is CSARGDRTSRGHTDTQYF. As DNA, the CDR3 is TGCAGTGCTAGGGGGGACAGGACTTCGAGGGGGCACACAGATACGCAGTATTTT.

This clonotype has at least ten counts. This sequence joins TRBV7-9 and TRBJ2-5; D perhaps matches TRBD1 (6 bases). The CDR3 has 17 amino acids. V dropped 1 base and J dropped 2 bases, with 17 bases sitting between them. Germline V gene data show CDR1 as SEHNR and CDR2 as FQNEAQ (reference sequence). In DNA form, the CDR3 reads TGTGCCAGCAGCTTAGTGAGGACAGAATCGGAGCAAGAGACCCAGTACTTC. Protein: CASSLVRTESEQETQYF.

This clonotype occurred many times. V usage is TRBV4-1 and J usage is TRBJ1-1, with D possibly matching TRBD1 (6 bases). Germline CDR1 and CDR2: MGHRA and YSYEKL. CDR3 length: 15 amino acids. V was trimmed by 0 bases and J by 6 bases, leaving 14 bases between them. CDR3 DNA sequence: TGCGCCAGCAGCCAAGACGCCGGGGGCATCCCTGAAGCTTTCTTT. Translation: CASSQDAGGIPEAFF.

A single count supports this clonotype. No conserved phenylalanine or tryptophan ends this CDR3, so it is likely a read error. The chain couples TRBV20-1 to TRBJ1-1; D not certain. In germline, CDR1 is DFQATT, CDR2 SNEGSKA (reference sequence). The CDR3 totals 11 residues. The CDR3 loop reads CITDLNTEAFS. The CDR3 DNA follows: TGCATTACAGATCTGAACACTGAAGCTTTCTCT.

The V call is TRBV3-1, the J call TRBJ2-1, with D unclear. The germline V gene has CDR1 LGHDT and CDR2 YNNKEL (reference sequence). The CDR3 spans 17 residues. Trimming took 4 bases from V and 4 from J, leaving 20 bases between them. The CDR3 region has the DNA TGTGCCAGCAGCCCTCCTCCCGACCAAGGGATATACAATGAGCAGTTCTTC. Its translation is CASSPPPDQGIYNEQFF.

The chain uses TRBV29-1 and TRBJ1-2; 8 nucleotides align to TRBD1. The CDR3 extends over 15 amino acids. The ends lost 2 bases at V and 2 bases at J; junction bases unmatched: 7. Germline CDR1 reads SQVTM; CDR2 reads ANQGSEA. CDR3 coding DNA: TGCAGCGTTGAATCTCGACAGGGGCAGAACTATGGCTACACCTTC. Encoded protein: CSVESRQGQNYGYTF.

There are many counts of this clonotype. The chain carries TRBV9 and TRBJ1-5, with a weak D call TRBD1 (6 bases). The V end was cut by 0 bases, the J end by 9 bases, with 13 bases between. Germline V CDR1 and CDR2: SGDLS, YYNGEE. This CDR3 has 14 residues. CDR3 protein: CASSVGTAMGPQHF. The CDR3 DNA reads TGTGCCAGCAGCGTAGGGACAGCTATGGGGCCCCAGCATTTT.

V usage is TRBV3-1 and J usage is TRBJ1-3, with D perhaps matching TRBD1 (6 bases). Germline V gives CDR1 LGHDT, CDR2 YNNKEL (reference sequence). The V and J ends lost 4 bases and 0 bases respectively, with 10 bases between them. The CDR3 covers 15 residues. In DNA form, the CDR3 reads TGTGCCAGCAGCCCAACAGGGAGCTCTGGAAACACCATATATTTT. Its translation is CASSPTGSSGNTIYF.

The chain carries TRBV20-1 and TRBJ1-4; the D is unclear. The CDR3 is 17 residues long. Looked up from germline, CDR1 is DFQATT and CDR2 is SNEGSKA (reference sequence). The CDR3 DNA reads TGCTGCGCTAGAGATACGGTTATAAGGCCAGGTAGAGAAAAACTGTTTTTT. Translated: CCARDTVIRPGREKLFF.

In its sample, this clonotype was seen a few times. V gene TRBV5-1 combines with J gene TRBJ2-7; 7 bases fit TRBD1. The CDR3 runs 15 residues. Looked up from germline, CDR1 is SGHRS and CDR2 is YFSETQ. Trimming cost V 0 bases and J 3 bases; bases outside gene matches: 6. The CDR3 loop is CASSLEQGTSYEQYF. The CDR3 region has the DNA TGCGCCAGCAGCTTGGAACAGGGGACGAGCTACGAGCAGTACTTC.

The V gene is TRBV7-2, the J gene TRBJ2-5; D possibly corresponds to TRBD2 (6 bases). CDR3 length equals 15 residues. Germline values: CDR1 SGHTA, CDR2 FQGNSA. V was clipped by 5 bases and J by 1 base, with 14 bases between them. CDR3 nucleotides: TGTGCCAGCAGCCCTCAGGGAGGCCTCCAAGAGACCCAGTACTTC. The encoded protein is CASSPQGGLQETQYF.

This clonotype turned up a few times. The chain couples TRBV5-1 to TRBJ2-7; 10 positions agree with TRBD1. V shed 7 bases, J shed 7 bases, and the junction held 11 bases outside the gene matches. Germline V CDR1 and CDR2: SGHRS, YFSETQ. The CDR3 covers 14 residues. As DNA, the CDR3 is TGCGCCAGCCAGACAGGGGGCGATCCTGCGGAGCAGTACTTC. It yields the protein CASQTGGDPAEQYF.

A note on this clonotype: At one boundary the junction diverges from the germline segment, which might be a read error. The rearrangement uses TRBV19 and TRBJ1-5; the match to TRBD1 covers 8 bases. The CDR3 has 15 amino acids. In germline, CDR1 is LNHDA, CDR2 SQIVND (reference sequence). CDR3 region: CASSMTGVEHQPRHF. The DNA for the CDR3 is TGTGCCAGTAGCATGACAGGGGTTGAGCATCAGCCCCGGCATTTT.

This clonotype has a handful of counts. The gene calls are TRBV18 and TRBJ2-3; 7 bases are a match to TRBD1. V shed 6 bases and J 3 bases; nucleotides not matched to a gene: 9. The length of the CDR3 is 15 residues. Germline CDR1 is KGHSH and CDR2 is LQKENI. The CDR3: CASSGDSPLTDTQYF. The DNA of the CDR3 is TGTGCCAGCTCTGGGGACAGTCCCTTGACAGATACGCAGTATTTT.

The chain uses TRBV12-5 and TRBJ2-2; D is undetermined. With 2 bases removed from V and 8 bases from J, the gap between germline ends came to 9 bases. The CDR3 totals 13 residues. Germline V gene lookup returns CDR1 LGHNT and CDR2 FRNRAP. CDR3 sequence: CASGLHNRGELFF. The CDR3 DNA is TGTGCTAGTGGTTTGCACAATCGGGGGGAGCTGTTTTTT.

This rearrangement joins TRBV5-5 to TRBJ1-1, with D tentatively TRBD1 (5 bases). The CDR3 spans 15 residues. V was pared by 0 bases and J by 3 bases, with 12 bases between. Germline CDR1 reads SGHKS; CDR2 reads YYEKEE (reference sequence). CDR3 loop: CASSLGRVWDTEAFF. In DNA, the CDR3 is TGTGCCAGCAGCTTGGGCAGGGTCTGGGACACTGAAGCTTTCTTT.

The rearrangement joins TRBV4-3 to TRBJ1-2; D not certain. Trimming took off 1 base at V and 2 bases at J, with 11 bases between the two ends. Germline CDR1 reads LGHNA; CDR2 reads YSLEER. The CDR3 consists of 15 residues. The CDR3 here is CASSQAKGWNYGYTF. The CDR3 DNA sequence: TGCGCCAGCAGCCAAGCGAAGGGATGGAACTATGGCTACACCTTC.

In its sample, this clonotype was seen many times. The CDR3 sequence: CSVGQAYEQYF. The CDR3 coding sequence is TGCAGCGTCGGACAGGCCTACGAGCAGTACTTC. This sequence joins TRBV29-1 and TRBJ2-7, with 7 bases identical to TRBD1. With V trimmed by 6 bases and J by 2 bases, 1 base remained unmatched. The germline gives CDR1 SQVTM, CDR2 ANQGSEA. CDR3 length: 11 residues.

This clonotype appeared a few times. The gene calls are TRBV6-5 and TRBJ2-3, with 8 bases fitting TRBD2. J was trimmed by 3 bases and V by 4 bases; bases with no gene match: 12. This CDR3 contains 17 residues. From germline, CDR1 is MNHEY and CDR2 SVGAGI. CDR3 bases: TGTGCCAGCAGTTTCGAAGGCGCCGGGGGGGGGACAGATACGCAGTATTTT. Amino acids: CASSFEGAGGGTDTQYF.

The sample holds a few counts of this clonotype. The CDR3 loop reads CASSLGTGKDTQYF. The CDR3 coding sequence is TGCGCCAGCAGCTTGGGGACAGGGAAAGATACGCAGTATTTT. The chain has TRBV5-1 and TRBJ2-3, with TRBD1 matching over 8 bases. This CDR3 contains 14 residues. The V segment lost 0 bases and the J segment 5 bases; nucleotides outside the gene matches: 2. Germline values: CDR1 SGHRS, CDR2 YFSETQ.

This clonotype was observed a few times. V and J are TRBV4-3 and TRBJ2-2, with D hard to call. In germline, CDR1 is LGHNA, CDR2 YSLEER. Trimming removed 1 base from V and 5 bases from J, with 8 bases in between. CDR3 length: 14 amino acids. The CDR3 bases are TGCGCCAGCAGCCAAGTTCTCGGGACCGGGGAGCTGTTTTTT. Amino acid sequence: CASSQVLGTGELFF.

This clonotype was counted ten times or more. The chain joins TRBV4-3 to TRBJ2-5, with 7 positions matching TRBD1. Unmatched junction bases numbered 5, after V lost 3 bases and J lost 1 base. Germline V gene data show CDR1 as LGHNA and CDR2 as YSLEER. The CDR3 spans 15 residues. In DNA, the CDR3 is TGCGCCAGCAGCCAGGGGACAGCAACCCAAGAGACCCAGTACTTC. Its protein is CASSQGTATQETQYF.

The rearrangement uses TRBV20-1 and TRBJ2-1; no reliable D call. The germline CDR1 and CDR2 sequences are DFQATT and SNEGSKA (reference sequence). The CDR3 has 15 amino acids. Trimming removed 0 bases at V and 9 bases at J, with 18 bases between. The DNA of the CDR3 is TGCAGTGCTAGAGATCAGTTTCTCCGCGGAATTGAGCAGTTCTTC. The encoded protein is CSARDQFLRGIEQFF.